This section outlines one T cell receptor beta chain sequence together with its context. Original analysis: Nucleated cell counts were estimated from reference gene primer amplification. Assay: immunoSEQ multiplex PCR; the TCRdb copy retains only in-frame clones and omits some. V, J and clone size reflect that table, while D and trimming were determined from the DNA. Seen here are approximately 22,000 clones, around 90% observed once, and the top ten hold about 7.9%. This record belongs to a study of blood T cell repertoires in COVID-19. Across the whole study: The United States, Italy and Spain provided the acute and convalescent COVID-19 samples. T cells, B-cell-depleted T cells, or PBMCs supplied cDNA or gDNA.

Germline values: CDR1 SEHNR, CDR2 FQNEAQ (reference sequence). Trimming stripped 5 bases from V and 5 bases from J, with 13 bases between. The CDR3 consists of 14 residues. Sequenced sample: peripheral blood. This TCR was sampled from a man in his 70s with active COVID-19. The chain is built from TRBV7-9 and TRBJ1-5, with TRBD1 as a possible D gene (6 bases). The CDR3, as DNA: TGTGCCAGCAGCACGGGACATTGGGATCAGCCCCAGCATTTT. Encoded protein: CASSTGHWDQPQHF.